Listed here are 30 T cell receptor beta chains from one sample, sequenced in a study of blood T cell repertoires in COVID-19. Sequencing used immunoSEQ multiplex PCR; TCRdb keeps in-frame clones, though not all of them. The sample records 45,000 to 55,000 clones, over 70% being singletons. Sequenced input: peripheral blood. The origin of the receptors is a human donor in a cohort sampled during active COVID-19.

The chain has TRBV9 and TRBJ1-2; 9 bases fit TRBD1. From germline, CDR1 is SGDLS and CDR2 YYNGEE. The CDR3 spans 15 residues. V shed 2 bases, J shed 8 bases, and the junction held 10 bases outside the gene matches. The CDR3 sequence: CASSVLGTGFVGYTF. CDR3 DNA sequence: TGTGCCAGCAGCGTCTTAGGGACAGGGTTTGTCGGCTACACCTTC.

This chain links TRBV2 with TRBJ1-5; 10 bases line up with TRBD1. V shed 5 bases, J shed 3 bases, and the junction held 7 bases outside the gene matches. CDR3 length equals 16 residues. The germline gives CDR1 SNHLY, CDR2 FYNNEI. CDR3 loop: CASSKRDRGFNQPQHF. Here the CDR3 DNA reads TGTGCCAGCAGTAAGCGGGACAGGGGTTTCAATCAGCCCCAGCATTTT. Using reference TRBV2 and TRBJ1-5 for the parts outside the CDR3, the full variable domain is EPEVTQTPSHQVTQMGQEVILRCVPISNHLYFYWYRQILGQKVEFLVSFYNNEISEKSEIFDDQFSVERPDGSNFTLKIRSTKLEDSAMYFCASSKRDRGFNQPQHFGDGTRLSIL.

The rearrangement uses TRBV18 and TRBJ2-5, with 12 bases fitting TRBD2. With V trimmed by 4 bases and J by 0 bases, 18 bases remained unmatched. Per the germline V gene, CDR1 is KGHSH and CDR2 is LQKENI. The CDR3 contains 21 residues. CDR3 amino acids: CASSRQHSSGGAPQYQETQYF. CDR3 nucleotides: TGTGCCAGCTCACGCCAGCACTCTAGCGGGGGGGCCCCCCAGTACCAAGAGACCCAGTACTTC.

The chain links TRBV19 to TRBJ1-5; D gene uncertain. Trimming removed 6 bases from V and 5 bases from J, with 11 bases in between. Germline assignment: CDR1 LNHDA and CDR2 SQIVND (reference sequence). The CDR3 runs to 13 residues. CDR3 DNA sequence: TGTGCCAGTAGCTATTCCACCGATCAGCCCCAGCATTTT. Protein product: CASSYSTDQPQHF.

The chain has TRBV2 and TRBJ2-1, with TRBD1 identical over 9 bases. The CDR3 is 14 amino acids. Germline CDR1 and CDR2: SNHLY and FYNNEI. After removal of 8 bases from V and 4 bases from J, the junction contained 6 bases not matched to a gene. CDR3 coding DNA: TGTGCCAGCGGGTCCGGGACAGGGTACAATGAGCAGTTCTTC. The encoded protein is CASGSGTGYNEQFF. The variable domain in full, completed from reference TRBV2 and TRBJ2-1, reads EPEVTQTPSHQVTQMGQEVILRCVPISNHLYFYWYRQILGQKVEFLVSFYNNEISEKSEIFDDQFSVERPDGSNFTLKIRSTKLEDSAMYFCASGSGTGYNEQFFGPGTRLTVL.

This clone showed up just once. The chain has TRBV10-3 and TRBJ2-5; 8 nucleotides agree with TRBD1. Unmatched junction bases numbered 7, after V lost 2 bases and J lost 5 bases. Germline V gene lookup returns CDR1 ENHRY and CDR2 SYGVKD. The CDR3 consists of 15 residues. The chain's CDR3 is CAISEPGQAGETQYF. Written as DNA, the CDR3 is TGTGCCATCAGTGAGCCGGGACAGGCGGGGGAGACCCAGTACTTC.

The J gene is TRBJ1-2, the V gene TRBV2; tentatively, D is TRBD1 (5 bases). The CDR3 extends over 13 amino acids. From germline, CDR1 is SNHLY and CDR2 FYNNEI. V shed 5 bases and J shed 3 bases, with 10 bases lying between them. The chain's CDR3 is CASSLDTYYGYTF. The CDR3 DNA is TGTGCCAGCAGTCTGGACACTTACTATGGCTACACCTTC.

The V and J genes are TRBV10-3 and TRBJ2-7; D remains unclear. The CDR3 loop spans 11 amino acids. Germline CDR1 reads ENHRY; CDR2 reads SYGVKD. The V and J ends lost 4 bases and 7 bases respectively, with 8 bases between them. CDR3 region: CAISAGWEQYF. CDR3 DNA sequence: TGTGCCATCAGTGCAGGCTGGGAGCAGTACTTC.

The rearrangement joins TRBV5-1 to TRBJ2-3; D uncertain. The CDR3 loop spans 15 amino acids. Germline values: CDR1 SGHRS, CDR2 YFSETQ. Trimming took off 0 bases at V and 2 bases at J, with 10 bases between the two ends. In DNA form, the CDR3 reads TGCGCCAGCAGCTTGGGAGAGATTGCCACAGATACGCAGTATTTT. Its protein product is CASSLGEIATDTQYF.

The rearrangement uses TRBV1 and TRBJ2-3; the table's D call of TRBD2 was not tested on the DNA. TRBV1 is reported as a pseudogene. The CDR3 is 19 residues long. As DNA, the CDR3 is TGCACCAGCAGCCAAAGGACTAGCGGGAGGCCCCAAATAGGTGATACGCAGTATTTT. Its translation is CTSSQRTSGRPQIGDTQYF.

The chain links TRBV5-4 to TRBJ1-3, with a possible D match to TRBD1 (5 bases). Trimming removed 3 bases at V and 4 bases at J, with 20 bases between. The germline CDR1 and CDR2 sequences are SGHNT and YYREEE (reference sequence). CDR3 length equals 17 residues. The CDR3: CASSSGGARNPGNTIYF. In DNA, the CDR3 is TGTGCCAGCAGCTCCGGCGGGGCGCGAAATCCGGGAAACACCATATATTTT. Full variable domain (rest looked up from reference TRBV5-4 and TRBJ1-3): ETGVTQSPTHLIKTRGQQVTLRCSSQSGHNTVSWYQQALGQGPQFIFQYYREEENGRGNFPPRFSGLQFPNYSSELNVNALELDDSALYLCASSSGGARNPGNTIYFGEGSWLTVV.

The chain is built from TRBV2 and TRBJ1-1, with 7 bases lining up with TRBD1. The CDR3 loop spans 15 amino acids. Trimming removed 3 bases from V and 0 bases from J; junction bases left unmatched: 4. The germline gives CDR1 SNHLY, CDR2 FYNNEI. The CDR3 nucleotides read TGTGCCAGCAGTGATCCGGGACAGATGAACACTGAAGCTTTCTTT. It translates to CASSDPGQMNTEAFF.

CDR3 region: CASSPEPRGDETQYF. Here the CDR3 DNA reads TGCGCCAGCAGCCCGGAGCCCAGGGGTGACGAGACCCAGTACTTC. This rearrangement joins TRBV5-1 to TRBJ2-5, with D tentatively TRBD1 (6 bases). This CDR3 has 15 residues. Trimming stripped 4 bases from V and 5 bases from J, with 18 bases between. Germline-derived CDR1 and CDR2 are SGHRS and YFSETQ.

Here the CDR3 DNA reads TGTGCCAGCAGTGCCCGGACTAGCGGGGGAGACGAGCAGTACTTC. Its protein product is CASSARTSGGDEQYF. The chain combines TRBV9 with TRBJ2-7; 13 bases agree with TRBD2. This CDR3 comprises 15 residues. The germline CDR1 and CDR2 sequences are SGDLS and YYNGEE. J gave up 5 bases and V 5 bases, and 7 bases lay outside the gene matches.

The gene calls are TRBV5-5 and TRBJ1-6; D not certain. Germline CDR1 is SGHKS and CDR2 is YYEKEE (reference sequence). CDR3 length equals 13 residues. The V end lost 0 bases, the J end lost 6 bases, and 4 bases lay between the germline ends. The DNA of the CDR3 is TGTGCCAGCAGCTTGGGCAGTAATTCACCCCTCCACTTT. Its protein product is CASSLGSNSPLHF.

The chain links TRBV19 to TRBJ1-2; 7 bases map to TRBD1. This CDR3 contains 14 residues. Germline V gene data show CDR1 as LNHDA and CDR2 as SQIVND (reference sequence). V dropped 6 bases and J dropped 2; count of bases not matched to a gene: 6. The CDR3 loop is CASSIPTGNYGYTF. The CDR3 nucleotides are TGTGCCAGTAGCATACCGACAGGGAACTATGGCTACACCTTC.

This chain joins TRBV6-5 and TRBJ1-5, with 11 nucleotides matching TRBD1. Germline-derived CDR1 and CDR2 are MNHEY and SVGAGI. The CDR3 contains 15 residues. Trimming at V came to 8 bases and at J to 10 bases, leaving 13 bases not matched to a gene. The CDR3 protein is CASARERTGGPPQHF. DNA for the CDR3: TGTGCCAGCGCGAGGGAGCGGACAGGGGGCCCCCCCCAGCATTTT.

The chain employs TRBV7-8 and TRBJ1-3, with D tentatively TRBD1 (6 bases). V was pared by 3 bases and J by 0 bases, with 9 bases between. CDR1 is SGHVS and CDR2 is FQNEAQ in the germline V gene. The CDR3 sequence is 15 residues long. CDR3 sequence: CASSFATGSGNTIYF. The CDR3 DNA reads TGTGCCAGCAGCTTTGCGACAGGCTCTGGAAACACCATATATTTT.

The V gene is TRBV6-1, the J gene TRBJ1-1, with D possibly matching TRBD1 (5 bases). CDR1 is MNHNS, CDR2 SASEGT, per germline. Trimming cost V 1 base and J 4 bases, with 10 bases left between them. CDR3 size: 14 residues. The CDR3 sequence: CASSEDSRATEAFF. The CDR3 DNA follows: TGTGCCAGCAGTGAAGATAGCAGGGCCACTGAAGCTTTCTTT.

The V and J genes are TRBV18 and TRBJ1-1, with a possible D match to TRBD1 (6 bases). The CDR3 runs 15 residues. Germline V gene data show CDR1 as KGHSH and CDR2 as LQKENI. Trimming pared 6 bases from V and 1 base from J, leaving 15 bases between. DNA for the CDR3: TGTGCCAGCTCCCCCTACAGGGATTCGAACACTGAAGCTTTCTTT. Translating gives CASSPYRDSNTEAFF.

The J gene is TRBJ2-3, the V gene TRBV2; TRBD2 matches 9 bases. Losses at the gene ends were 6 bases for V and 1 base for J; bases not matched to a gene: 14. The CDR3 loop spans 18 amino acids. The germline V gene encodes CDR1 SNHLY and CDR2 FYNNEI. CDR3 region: CASRGGAGGTSGTDTQYF. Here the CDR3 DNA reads TGTGCCAGCAGGGGGGGAGCGGGAGGTACATCCGGCACAGATACGCAGTATTTT.

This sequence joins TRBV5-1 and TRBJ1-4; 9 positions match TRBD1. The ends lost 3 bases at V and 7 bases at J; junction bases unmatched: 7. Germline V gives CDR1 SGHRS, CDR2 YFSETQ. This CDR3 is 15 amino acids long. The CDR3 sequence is CASSWGQGLGEKLFF. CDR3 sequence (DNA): TGCGCCAGCAGCTGGGGACAGGGACTAGGTGAAAAACTGTTTTTT.

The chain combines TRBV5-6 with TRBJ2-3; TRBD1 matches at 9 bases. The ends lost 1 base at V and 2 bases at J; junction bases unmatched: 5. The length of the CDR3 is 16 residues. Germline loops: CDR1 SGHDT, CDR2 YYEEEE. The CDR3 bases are TGTGCCAGCAGCTTGTTCGGACAGGGGACCACAGATACGCAGTATTTT. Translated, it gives CASSLFGQGTTDTQYF.

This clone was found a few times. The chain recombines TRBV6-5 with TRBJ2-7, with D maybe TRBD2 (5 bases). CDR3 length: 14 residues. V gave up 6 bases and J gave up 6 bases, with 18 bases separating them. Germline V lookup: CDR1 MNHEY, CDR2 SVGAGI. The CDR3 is CASRINMDRGEQYF. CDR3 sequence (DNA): TGTGCCAGCAGGATTAACATGGATCGGGGCGAGCAGTACTTC.

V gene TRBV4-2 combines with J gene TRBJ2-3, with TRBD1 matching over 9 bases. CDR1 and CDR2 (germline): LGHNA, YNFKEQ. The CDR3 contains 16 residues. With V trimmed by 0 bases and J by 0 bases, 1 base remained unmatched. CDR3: CASSQEDRGSTDTQYF. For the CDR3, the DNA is TGTGCCAGCAGCCAAGAGGACAGGGGTAGCACAGATACGCAGTATTTT.

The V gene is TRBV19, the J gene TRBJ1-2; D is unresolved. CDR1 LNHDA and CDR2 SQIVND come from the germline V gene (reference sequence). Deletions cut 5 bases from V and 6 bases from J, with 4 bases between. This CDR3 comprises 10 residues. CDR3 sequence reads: CASSQNGYTF. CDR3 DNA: TGTGCCAGTAGTCAGAATGGCTACACCTTC.

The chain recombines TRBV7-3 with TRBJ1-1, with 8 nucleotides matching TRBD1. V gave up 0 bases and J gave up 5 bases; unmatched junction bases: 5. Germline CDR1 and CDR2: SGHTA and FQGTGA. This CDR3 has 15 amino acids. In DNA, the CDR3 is TGTGCCAGCAGCTTAACCGGCAGGGGGCATACTGAAGCTTTCTTT. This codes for CASSLTGRGHTEAFF.

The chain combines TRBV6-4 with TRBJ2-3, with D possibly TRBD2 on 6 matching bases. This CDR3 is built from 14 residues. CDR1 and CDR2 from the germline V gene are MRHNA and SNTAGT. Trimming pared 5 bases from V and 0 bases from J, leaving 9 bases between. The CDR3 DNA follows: TGTGCCAGCAGTTCCGGGACTAGCACAGATACGCAGTATTTT. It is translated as CASSSGTSTDTQYF.

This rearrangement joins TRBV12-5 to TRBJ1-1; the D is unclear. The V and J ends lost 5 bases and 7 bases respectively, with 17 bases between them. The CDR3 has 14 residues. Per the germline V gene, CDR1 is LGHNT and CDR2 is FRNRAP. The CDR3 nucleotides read TGTGCTAGTGGTGACCCAGATATCGAGGGTGAAGCTTTCTTT. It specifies CASGDPDIEGEAFF.

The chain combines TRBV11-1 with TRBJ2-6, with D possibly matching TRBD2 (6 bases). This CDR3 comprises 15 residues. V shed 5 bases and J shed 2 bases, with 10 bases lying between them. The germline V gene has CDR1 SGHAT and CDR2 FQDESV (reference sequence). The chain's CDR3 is CASSPREAGANVLTF. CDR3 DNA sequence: TGTGCCAGCAGCCCAAGGGAGGCTGGGGCCAACGTCCTGACTTTC.